This section outlines one T cell receptor (beta chain) sequence together with its context. The antigen remains undetermined. Per the germline V gene, CDR1 is SEHNR and CDR2 is FQNEAQ (reference sequence). This CDR3 has 14 residues. The ends lost 3 bases at V and 5 bases at J; junction bases unmatched: 5. A multiplex PCR was run with 60 Vbeta primers and 13 Jbeta primers. Using immunoSEQ multiplex PCR, the repertoire was profiled, and TCRdb retains in-frame clones only, with some absent. The sample contains approximately 140,000 clones, about 80% of which appear only once. These data are taken from a study of cytomegalovirus exposure and HLA in healthy donors. Overall study findings and caveats: Some 16,000 TCR beta sequences were associated with HLA alleles at 0.05 false discovery rate in a later analysis. Highly shared variants forming one cluster were likely a sequencing artifact. TCR beta chain V- and J-gene trimming was linked, in a later analysis, to a missense variant in DCLRE1C.

This clonotype was obtained from a man aged 25 to 40 in good health and CMV-seronegative. This rearrangement joins TRBV7-9 to TRBJ2-5, with 8 bases fitting TRBD1. The source material was PBMCs. This CDR3 reads CASSFGQGQETQYF. In nucleotides, the CDR3 is TGTGCCAGCAGCTTCGGACAGGGCCAGGAGACCCAGTACTTC.